This TCR beta chain was captured by sequencing in a study of T-cell reconstitution after alpha-beta-depleted transplantation in children. Germline CDR1 and CDR2: ENHRY and SYGVKD. The CDR3 has 17 residues. Trimming shortened V by 6 bases and J by 3 bases, and 21 bases separated the two germline ends. Whole-study findings and limits: The main origin of T-cell counts and diversity one year after transplant was newly produced T cells.

This clonotype was observed at least ten times. Its matching antigen is unknown. Unique molecular identifiers featured in how the TCRbeta library was prepared. TCRdb re-called the PCR reads through MiXCR, storing one row per CDR3 protein. The sample shows 330,000 or so distinct CDR3 sequences, around 7.3% of them seen only once. The chain couples TRBV10-3 to TRBJ2-4, with D possibly being TRBD2 (7 bases). The starting material was peripheral blood, obtained 360 days after TCRalphabeta/CD19-depleted stem cell transplant. This clonotype was obtained from a female patient aged 2-15 years who had a stem cell transplant for Fanconi anemia, so the T cells may come from the graft donor. CDR3 DNA: TGTGCCATCAGCCTGGGGGGGGCCATAGGACACAAAAACATTCAGTACTTC. Translation gives CAISLGGAIGHKNIQYF.